These T cell receptor beta chains were read from a single sample in a study of blood T cells in healthy people across ages. TCRdb reprocessed the 5' RACE reads via MiXCR and lists one record per CDR3 protein. The profile covers more than 750,000 distinct CDR3 sequences, with 25% to 30% appearing a single time and more than 8.5% taken by the ten largest. Another study also made use of these data, one on T cells of mothers and their children.

The sequenced material came from blood. Receptors originate from a woman in her 40s in good health. CDR3s include the opening cysteine and the closing phenylalanine or tryptophan. Each record gives: J gene, clone size, D gene, V gene, CDR3 DNA, CDR3 protein. D genes are given only for firm matches. Clone sizes are given selectively: once, few, many, or a class where the clone is expanded.

TRBJ1-1	few	-	TRBV6-2/TRBV6-3	TGTGCCAGCAGTTACTCGCGGGACCTGAACACTGAAGCTTTCTTT	CASSYSRDLNTEAFF
TRBJ1-2	many	TRBD1	TRBV15	TGTGCCACCAGCAGAGGACAGGGGTATGGCTACACCTTC	CATSRGQGYGYTF
TRBJ2-7	-	-	TRBV4-3	TGCGCCAGCAGCCCCGGTCTCGGAAACAACGAGCAGTACTTC	CASSPGLGNNEQYF
TRBJ2-2	-	TRBD1	TRBV24-1	TGTGCCACCAGTGATTCGGGACAGGGGAACACCGGGGAGCTGTTTTTT	CATSDSGQGNTGELFF
TRBJ1-3	-	TRBD1	TRBV7-2	TGTGCCAGCAGCCCTGGGACAGGGGGAGGAAACACCATATATTTT	CASSPGTGGGNTIYF
TRBJ2-3	many	TRBD1	TRBV5-1	TGCGCCAGCAGTTATACCGGACAGGGGGCTGCAAATACGCAGTATTTT	CASSYTGQGAANTQYF
TRBJ1-5	-	-	TRBV4-3	TGCGCCAGCAGCCATGACTTGTACGGGCGGGGACAGCCCCAGCATTTT	CASSHDLYGRGQPQHF
TRBJ2-1	many	-	TRBV20-1	TGCAGTGCTAGAAGGCAGTACAATGAGCAGTTCTTC	CSARRQYNEQFF
TRBJ1-1	-	-	TRBV2	TGTGCCAGCAGTTACAGTTCTGAAGCTTTCTTT	CASSYSSEAFF
TRBJ2-1	-	TRBD1	TRBV12-3/TRBV12-4	TGTGCCAGCAGTACCCAGGACAGGGGCATCTACAATGAGCAGTTCTTC	CASSTQDRGIYNEQFF
TRBJ1-5	many	-	TRBV12-3/TRBV12-4	TGTGCCAGCAGTTTGCGGGACACCATAAATCAGCCCCAGCATTTT	CASSLRDTINQPQHF
TRBJ2-1	-	-	TRBV15	TGTGCCACCAGCAGGGGCGGGTCCTACGAGCAGTTCTTC	CATSRGGSYEQFF
TRBJ2-7	many	TRBD1	TRBV18	TGTGCCAGCTCACCGGGGACAGGGGAGTACGAGCAGTACTTC	CASSPGTGEYEQYF
TRBJ2-1	many	-	TRBV12-3/TRBV12-4	TGTGCCAGCAGGTTGAGGGCAGGGGAGGACAATGAGCAGTTCTTC	CASRLRAGEDNEQFF
TRBJ1-2	-	TRBD1	TRBV7-2	TGTGCCAGCAGCGGAAAACAGGGGGCGAACTATGGCTACACCTTC	CASSGKQGANYGYTF
TRBJ2-4	-	-	TRBV20-1	TGCAGTGCTGCAGAGGTGGACAAAAACATTCAGTACTTC	CSAAEVDKNIQYF
TRBJ2-7	many	TRBD2	TRBV6-2/TRBV6-3	TGTGCCAGCAGTCGAACTAGCGGCGCCTACGAGCAGTACTTC	CASSRTSGAYEQYF
TRBJ2-2	-	TRBD2	TRBV7-6	TGTGCCAGTAGCGTCTCGGGACTAGCGGGGGGGCTTACCGGGGAGCTGTTTTTT	CASSVSGLAGGLTGELFF
TRBJ2-1	many	-	TRBV9	TGTGCCAGCAGCCGACAAGACAATGAGCAGTTCTTC	CASSRQDNEQFF
TRBJ2-7	-	-	TRBV7-9	TGTGCCAGCAGGTCCGGAGGATCGGTATACGAGCAGTACTTC	CASRSGGSVYEQYF
TRBJ2-3	once	-	TRBV28	TGTGCCAGCAGTCTACCTAGCACTTCCGGTACGCAGTATTTT	CASSLPSTSGTQYF
TRBJ1-1	-	-	TRBV12-3/TRBV12-4	TGTGCCAGCAGTTTAGCGGAGGGAGTTGGCACTGAAGCTTTCTTT	CASSLAEGVGTEAFF
TRBJ2-5	many	-	TRBV7-2	TGTGCCAGCAGGCTAGCCCAACCTTTCGAGACCCAGTACTTC	CASRLAQPFETQYF
TRBJ2-3	few	TRBD1	TRBV6-5	TGTGCCAGCACCCCGGACAGGGGAGGGACAGATACGCAGTATTTT	CASTPDRGGTDTQYF
TRBJ2-3	-	-	TRBV29-1	TGCAGCGCCGGAGGGCAGGGGTTCAGAGATACGCAGTATTTT	CSAGGQGFRDTQYF
TRBJ2-7	many	-	TRBV5-5	TGTGCCAGCAGCTTGGGAGTTTCCGACGGAGAGAAGTACTTC	CASSLGVSDGEKYF
TRBJ1-1	-	TRBD1	TRBV5-1	TGCGCCAGCAGCCGGGGGGAGGGGGCGGTCACTGAAGCTTTCTTT	CASSRGEGAVTEAFF
TRBJ1-1	-	-	TRBV12-3/TRBV12-4	TGTGCCAGCGAGTTGGGGGGGAACACTGAAGCTTTCTTT	CASELGGNTEAFF
TRBJ1-1	-	TRBD1	TRBV6-1	TGTGCCAGCTCCTACCTCGTCCCGGGACAGGTGAACACTGAAGCTTTCTTT	CASSYLVPGQVNTEAFF
TRBJ2-1	many	TRBD2	TRBV7-2	TGTGCCAGCAGCTTAATCGTACTAGCGGGGGGTAGCTCCTACAATGAGCAGTTCTTC	CASSLIVLAGGSSYNEQFF
TRBJ2-1	few	TRBD2	TRBV9	TGTGCCAGCAGCGTAGACGCTAGCGGAGGGTACAATGAGCAGTTCTTC	CASSVDASGGYNEQFF